One sample yielded the 16 T cell receptor beta chains listed below, sequenced in a study of cytomegalovirus exposure and HLA in healthy donors. Clones were read by immunoSEQ multiplex PCR, and TCRdb kept only the in-frame ones, dropping some. The table has 150,000 to 200,000 clones, around nine tenths seen once. The sample was PBMCs. Source of these receptors: a woman in her 30s in good health and CMV-seronegative.

This clone appeared once. The chain employs TRBV30 and TRBJ2-5; 7 nucleotides line up with TRBD1. Germline CDR1 reads GTSNPN; CDR2 reads SVGIG (reference sequence). This CDR3 has 11 amino acids. In DNA, the CDR3 is TGTGCACAGGGGACCAGGGAGACCCAGTACTTC. This sequence encodes CAQGTRETQYF.

This clone was observed once. The chain couples TRBV6-1 to TRBJ2-5; possible D gene TRBD2, 6 bases. V gave up 0 bases and J gave up 1 base, with 9 bases separating them. The CDR3 is 15 amino acids. Germline V lookup: CDR1 MNHNS, CDR2 SASEGT. The DNA of the CDR3 is TGTGCCAGCAGTGAAGCGCTGGGGGGCCAAGAGACCCAGTACTTC. It yields the protein CASSEALGGQETQYF.

This chain uses TRBV6-1 with TRBJ1-1; D gene ambiguous. With 3 bases removed from V and 3 bases from J, the gap between germline ends came to 8 bases. The CDR3 runs to 13 residues. From germline, CDR1 is MNHNS and CDR2 SASEGT. The chain's CDR3 is CASSEDSDTEAFF. The CDR3, as DNA: TGTGCCAGCAGTGAGGACTCTGACACTGAAGCTTTCTTT.

V and J are TRBV6-5 and TRBJ2-7; D perhaps matches TRBD2 (6 bases). Germline loops: CDR1 MNHEY, CDR2 SVGAGI. The CDR3 has 14 amino acids. Trimming left V 8 bases short and J 0 bases short, with 14 bases between. CDR3 DNA sequence: TGTGCCAGCGGAGGGCAGTCGAGCTCCTACGAGCAGTACTTC. Its protein is CASGGQSSSYEQYF.

The chain joins TRBV5-6 to TRBJ1-1; unclear D gene. The germline gives CDR1 SGHDT, CDR2 YYEEEE. Trimming cost V 0 bases and J 1 base, with 10 bases left between them. This CDR3 has 15 residues. The CDR3, as DNA: TGTGCCAGCAGCTTGGCCGGGAGACGGAACACTGAAGCTTTCTTT. Encoded protein: CASSLAGRRNTEAFF.

This chain connects TRBV6-6 to TRBJ2-3; the match to TRBD1 covers 9 bases. The CDR3 consists of 16 residues. Germline CDR1 is MNHNY and CDR2 is SVGAGI (reference sequence). V trimming: 5 bases; J trimming: 3 bases; junction bases outside the gene matches: 9. Here the CDR3 DNA reads TGTGCCAGCAGTCAGCGGACAGGGGCCCAGACAGATACGCAGTATTTT. It specifies CASSQRTGAQTDTQYF.

The chain recombines TRBV7-6 with TRBJ2-2; possibly TRBD2 for D (5 bases). The CDR3 consists of 15 residues. Trimming shortened V by 5 bases and J by 2 bases, and 12 bases separated the two germline ends. The germline V gene encodes CDR1 SGHVS and CDR2 FNYEAQ. The CDR3 nucleotides are TGTGCCAGCAGCCCCCGGGAATTTAACACCGGGGAGCTGTTTTTT. Its protein product is CASSPREFNTGELFF.

V is TRBV27 and J is TRBJ2-7, with 8 bases fitting TRBD1. With V trimmed by 8 bases and J by 0 bases, 3 bases remained unmatched. The CDR3 sequence is 13 residues long. In germline, CDR1 is MNHEY, CDR2 SMNVEV (reference sequence). CDR3 bases: TGTGCCAGCCGGGACAGGTCCTCCTACGAGCAGTACTTC. It yields the protein CASRDRSSYEQYF.

The chain uses TRBV7-7 and TRBJ2-7, with D perhaps matching TRBD2 (5 bases). The length of the CDR3 is 15 residues. Trimming cost V 0 bases and J 0 bases, with 9 bases left between them. Germline V gene lookup returns CDR1 SSHAT and CDR2 FNYEAQ (reference sequence). CDR3 nucleotide sequence: TGTGCCAGCAGCTTAGCCGACGGGGACTCCTACGAGCAGTACTTC. Translation gives CASSLADGDSYEQYF.

The V gene is TRBV7-9, the J gene TRBJ2-3; D not certain. Trimming removed 0 bases from V and 6 bases from J, with 7 bases in between. Germline CDR1 is SEHNR and CDR2 is FQNEAQ (reference sequence). The CDR3 is made up of 13 amino acids. The CDR3 loop reads CASSLAQRDTQYF. CDR3 coding DNA: TGTGCCAGCAGCTTAGCTCAGAGGGATACGCAGTATTTT.

The chain uses TRBV27 and TRBJ1-6, with a tentative D call TRBD1 (6 bases). V lost 2 bases, J lost 5 bases, and 10 bases lay in between. Germline CDR1 is MNHEY and CDR2 is SMNVEV (reference sequence). This CDR3 has 15 residues. As DNA, the CDR3 is TGTGCCAGCAGTTTAACGGACAGTAATAATTCACCCCTCCACTTT. Amino acid sequence: CASSLTDSNNSPLHF.

This rearrangement joins TRBV11-3 to TRBJ2-1, with D maybe TRBD2 (5 bases). This CDR3 spans 16 amino acids. Germline CDR1 reads SGHNT; CDR2 reads YENEEA. V lost 5 bases and J 0 bases, leaving 14 bases between the germline ends. CDR3 nucleotides: TGTGCCAGCAGCCTTAGAGGGTCGAGCTCCTACAATGAGCAGTTCTTC. It translates to CASSLRGSSSYNEQFF.

The chain is built from TRBV6-5 and TRBJ1-1; D gene uncertain. V lost 7 bases to trimming and J lost 1 base, with 13 bases between them. CDR1 and CDR2 from the germline V gene are MNHEY and SVGAGI. CDR3 length: 14 residues. CDR3 in amino acids: CASTKLVPNTEAFF. In nucleotides, the CDR3 is TGTGCCAGCACCAAGCTAGTTCCGAACACTGAAGCTTTCTTT.

The genes are TRBV19 and TRBJ1-5; possible D gene TRBD1, 5 bases. V gave up 6 bases and J gave up 0 bases, with 21 bases separating them. The CDR3 runs 18 residues. CDR1 is LNHDA and CDR2 is SQIVND in the germline V gene (reference sequence). The CDR3 DNA follows: TGTGCCAGTAGCTCAATCTTCGCAGGGAAGTATAGCAATCAGCCCCAGCATTTT. This gives the protein CASSSIFAGKYSNQPQHF.

The V and J genes are TRBV23-1 and TRBJ2-7; TRBD2 might be the D (5 bases). TRBV23-1 carries the ORF label, with uncertain function. V lost 0 bases and J 9 bases, leaving 6 bases between the germline ends. CDR3 length: 11 amino acids. The CDR3 protein is CASSQSAGQYF. The DNA for the CDR3 is TGCGCCAGCAGTCAATCTGCGGGGCAGTACTTC.

The chain is built from TRBV6-1 and TRBJ1-2; a weak D match, TRBD1 (5 bases). Germline V gene data show CDR1 as MNHNS and CDR2 as SASEGT. Between the trimmed V and J ends, which lost 1 base and 4 bases, there was a span of 16 bases. The CDR3 runs 16 residues. The CDR3: CASSEGGGPVIYGYTF. As DNA, the CDR3 is TGTGCCAGCAGTGAAGGGGGGGGACCAGTCATCTATGGCTACACCTTC.